This TCR beta chain was recorded in a study of blood T cell repertoires in COVID-19. Source study methods: Researchers report that nucleated cell counts were estimated from reference gene primer amplification. Method: immunoSEQ multiplex PCR; TCRdb's copy keeps in-frame clones and lacks some. The V and J calls and clone size were taken over from that table, and D and trimming were inferred from the DNA. Among about 170,000 clones listed, approximately 89% were seen once. This clone was detected only once. This CDR3 spans 15 amino acids. The V end was cut by 5 bases, the J end by 3 bases, with 13 bases between. CDR1 is MNHEY and CDR2 is SMNVEV in the germline V gene (reference sequence).

The TCR originated in a man aged 65 to 85 with acute or convalescent COVID-19. The V gene is TRBV27, the J gene TRBJ1-4; D is perhaps TRBD1 (6 bases). Specimen: peripheral blood. The DNA for the CDR3 is TGTGCCAGCAGTCCTATACAGGGCCCTAATGAAAAACTGTTTTTT. Encoded protein: CASSPIQGPNEKLFF. The variable domain in full, with the rest retrieved from reference TRBV27 and TRBJ1-4, is EAQVTQNPRYLITVTGKKLTVTCSQNMNHEYMSWYRQDPGLGLRQIYYSMNVEVTDKGDVPEGYKVSRKEKRNFPLILESPSPNQTSLYFCASSPIQGPNEKLFFGSGTQLSVL.